These 18 T cell receptor beta chains share one sample of origin, sequenced in a study of neoadjuvant anti-PD-1 for oral cavity cancer. Clones were sequenced by immunoSEQ multiplex PCR, and TCRdb holds only the in-frame ones, with some missing. Among fewer than 20,000 clones listed, roughly 78% were seen once. The sequencing here drew on PBMCs, taken before nivolumab (anti-PD-1) treatment. Source of these receptors: a person aged 40-85 years with oral cavity squamous cell carcinoma.

The J gene is TRBJ2-3, the V gene TRBV5-4, with 11 positions matching TRBD2. Germline values: CDR1 SGHNT, CDR2 YYREEE (reference sequence). The CDR3 extends over 19 amino acids. The ends lost 5 bases at V and 1 base at J; junction bases unmatched: 15. The DNA for the CDR3 is TGTGCCAGCAGAATTCTAGCGGGGGGATCCGAAACGCGCACAGATACGCAGTATTTT. This codes for CASRILAGGSETRTDTQYF.

The rearrangement joins TRBV15 to TRBJ2-6; 10 nucleotides agree with TRBD1. CDR1 LNHNV and CDR2 YYDKDF come from the germline V gene (reference sequence). The CDR3 length is 18 residues. The V segment lost 1 base and the J segment 0 bases; nucleotides outside the gene matches: 3. CDR3 region: CATSRGQGAGSGANVLTF. Written as DNA, the CDR3 is TGTGCCACCAGCAGAGGACAGGGGGCCGGCTCTGGGGCCAACGTCCTGACTTTC.

The chain recombines TRBV9 with TRBJ1-3, with a weak D call TRBD1 (5 bases). This CDR3 is built from 18 residues. V gave up 0 bases and J gave up 4 bases, with 20 bases separating them. Germline V gene lookup returns CDR1 SGDLS and CDR2 YYNGEE. CDR3 region: CASSVAPIAGAAGNTIYF. The CDR3 nucleotides are TGTGCCAGCAGCGTAGCCCCGATTGCTGGGGCGGCCGGAAACACCATATATTTT.

The chain links TRBV28 to TRBJ2-3, with TRBD2 as a possible D gene (6 bases). This CDR3 region has 15 residues. The V gene lost 6 bases and the J gene lost 2 bases, with 15 bases spanning the gap. Per the germline V gene, CDR1 is MDHEN and CDR2 is SYDVKM. The CDR3 here is CASRGLWLATDTQYF. CDR3 coding DNA: TGTGCCAGCAGGGGACTCTGGCTTGCCACAGATACGCAGTATTTT.

V gene TRBV7-7 combines with J gene TRBJ2-7; TRBD2 is a possible D gene (5 bases). Germline loops: CDR1 SSHAT, CDR2 FNYEAQ (reference sequence). CDR3 size: 14 residues. Trimming removed 1 base from V and 2 bases from J, with 9 bases in between. This chain's CDR3 is CASSLGAGPYEQYF. The CDR3 DNA is TGTGCCAGCAGCTTAGGGGCGGGCCCCTACGAGCAGTACTTC.

A few counts support this clone. The chain recombines TRBV7-9 with TRBJ2-7; 7 bases match TRBD1. After removal of 4 bases from V and 11 bases from J, the junction contained 11 bases not matched to a gene. Germline V lookup: CDR1 SEHNR, CDR2 FQNEAQ (reference sequence). The CDR3 runs to 13 residues. CDR3 region: CASSWDEFGTEYF. The CDR3 DNA sequence: TGTGCCAGCAGCTGGGATGAATTCGGGACAGAGTACTTC.

The CDR3 loop is CASSEGQGRYTF. In DNA form, the CDR3 reads TGTGCCAGTAGCGAGGGACAGGGGCGCTACACCTTC. The chain uses TRBV19 and TRBJ1-2, with 10 bases lining up with TRBD1. Losses at the gene ends were 6 bases for V and 9 bases for J; bases not matched to a gene: 4. This CDR3 is built from 12 residues. Germline V gene lookup returns CDR1 LNHDA and CDR2 SQIVND (reference sequence).

The chain employs TRBV10-1 and TRBJ1-3; 9 bases are shared with TRBD1. V lost 7 bases and J lost 3; bases outside the gene matches: 10. This CDR3 comprises 16 residues. CDR1 and CDR2 from the germline V gene are WNHNN and SYGVQD (reference sequence). The CDR3 is CASTQRDRELGNTIYF. The CDR3 region has the DNA TGCGCCAGCACCCAACGGGACAGGGAACTTGGAAACACCATATATTTT.

This clone was seen just once. J is TRBJ2-5 and V is TRBV9; possibly TRBD1 or TRBD2 for D (6 bases each). The V and J ends lost 0 bases and 1 base respectively, with 16 bases between them. Looked up from germline, CDR1 is SGDLS and CDR2 is YYNGEE. This CDR3 is built from 17 residues. For the CDR3, the DNA is TGTGCCAGCAGCGTAGGCCGGGGCGGAGGGGGCCAAGAGACCCAGTACTTC. Its translation: CASSVGRGGGGQETQYF.

The J gene is TRBJ2-3, the V gene TRBV5-4; D may be TRBD2 (6 bases). The germline gives CDR1 SGHNT, CDR2 YYREEE (reference sequence). V was cut by 4 bases and J by 3 bases, with 21 bases left in between. The CDR3 totals 17 residues. The CDR3 DNA is TGTGCCAGCAGCCCCACCCAACTAGCAGCAATTACAGATACGCAGTATTTT. Protein: CASSPTQLAAITDTQYF.

This chain joins TRBV19 and TRBJ2-5, with D maybe TRBD2 (6 bases). V was pared by 9 bases and J by 3 bases, with 14 bases between. Germline lookup yields CDR1 LNHDA and CDR2 SQIVND (reference sequence). CDR3 length: 13 residues. DNA for the CDR3: TGTGCCAGCGCCACCGGGACTGAAGAGACCCAGTACTTC. Protein sequence: CASATGTEETQYF.

The chain recombines TRBV5-1 with TRBJ2-1, with 7 bases that match TRBD1. Looked up from germline, CDR1 is SGHRS and CDR2 is YFSETQ. The CDR3 contains 15 residues. V shed 3 bases and J 0 bases; nucleotides not matched to a gene: 3. CDR3 in amino acids: CASSWAGGSYNEQFF. DNA for the CDR3: TGCGCCAGCAGCTGGGCAGGGGGCTCCTACAATGAGCAGTTCTTC.

This sequence joins TRBV28 and TRBJ2-7; 10 positions match TRBD1. The CDR3 spans 17 residues. V gave up 7 bases and J gave up 6 bases; unmatched junction bases: 18. In germline, CDR1 is MDHEN, CDR2 SYDVKM. The CDR3 protein is CASTRYGVRQGAGEQYF. The CDR3 DNA is TGTGCCAGCACCCGATATGGGGTGAGACAGGGGGCGGGCGAGCAGTACTTC. Full variable domain (remainder filled in from reference TRBV28 and TRBJ2-7): DVKVTQSSRYLVKRTGEKVFLECVQDMDHENMFWYRQDPGLGLRLIYFSYDVKMKEKGDIPEGYSVSREKKERFSLILESASTNQTSMYLCASTRYGVRQGAGEQYFGPGTRLTVT.

The rearrangement joins TRBV9 to TRBJ1-2; D perhaps matches TRBD1 (5 bases). Between the trimmed V and J ends, which lost 0 bases and 0 bases, there was a span of 12 bases. The germline gives CDR1 SGDLS, CDR2 YYNGEE. The CDR3 is made up of 16 amino acids. The CDR3 is CASSVATGPANYGYTF. The CDR3 nucleotides read TGTGCCAGCAGCGTAGCTACGGGGCCCGCTAACTATGGCTACACCTTC.

The chain has TRBV9 and TRBJ1-2; D gene ambiguous. Trimming left V 5 bases short and J 2 bases short, with 13 bases between. This CDR3 contains 14 residues. The V gene's germline CDR1 is SGDLS and CDR2 YYNGEE. The CDR3 nucleotides read TGTGCCAGCAGGCGGACTGGAGAAAACTATGGCTACACCTTC. It is translated as CASRRTGENYGYTF.

The CDR3 nucleotides read TGTGCCAGCAGTGACTGGGCGGGACACTACGAGCAGTACTTC. It yields the protein CASSDWAGHYEQYF. V is TRBV27 and J is TRBJ2-7; D might be TRBD1 or TRBD2, each matching 6 bases. The ends were cut back, 5 bases at V and 3 bases at J, with 14 bases in the middle. Germline-derived CDR1 and CDR2 are MNHEY and SMNVEV (reference sequence). The CDR3 is 14 amino acids.

J is TRBJ2-2 and V is TRBV7-9, with 9 bases fitting TRBD1. This CDR3 region has 15 residues. Trimming took 10 bases from V and 6 from J; bases not matched to a gene: 12. CDR1 SEHNR and CDR2 FQNEAQ come from the germline V gene (reference sequence). The CDR3 is CATVGGQGFPGELFF. DNA for the CDR3: TGTGCCACCGTCGGGGGACAGGGCTTTCCCGGGGAGCTGTTTTTT.

V gene TRBV29-1 combines with J gene TRBJ2-5, with TRBD2 matching over 9 bases. Germline lookup yields CDR1 SQVTM and CDR2 ANQGSEA. Trimming cost V 4 bases and J 5 bases; bases outside gene matches: 8. The CDR3 is 14 residues long. This CDR3 is CSVGGSGRRETQYF. As DNA, the CDR3 is TGCAGCGTTGGTGGTAGCGGGAGACGGGAGACCCAGTACTTC.